Included here is one TCR beta chain sequence, with context. Antigen specificity is unknown. The CDR3 runs to 14 residues. The germline V and J ends were trimmed by 1 base and 5 bases, with 11 bases remaining between them. In germline, CDR1 is LNHNV, CDR2 YYDKDF (reference sequence). MiXCR, run by TCRdb on the 5' RACE reads, gives a single entry per CDR3 protein. The repertoire holds about 340,000 distinct CDR3 sequences, around an eighth seen once, with approximately 7.6% in the top ten. These data belong to a study of identical twins. Overall study findings and caveats: It was out-of-frame TCR alpha sharing in monozygotic twins that models underestimated. There was an excess of low generation probability in the out-of-frame alpha sequences that twins shared.

This sample was also put to use in a study of yellow fever vaccine responses in identical twins.

This rearrangement joins TRBV15 to TRBJ2-5; D gene uncertain. This sequence originates from a woman aged 18 to 35 in good health. Sequencing input: CD8+ T cells sorted from blood. CDR3 in amino acids: CATSRAPSEETQYF. The DNA for the CDR3 is TGTGCCACCAGCAGAGCCCCTTCAGAGGAGACCCAGTACTTC.